This is a list of T cell receptor beta chains from one sample in a study of cytomegalovirus exposure and HLA in healthy donors. The repertoire was sequenced with immunoSEQ multiplex PCR; TCRdb's copy has only in-frame clones and lacks some. Among 210,000 or so clones listed, roughly four fifths were seen once. Sequenced input: PBMCs. These receptors originate from a girl aged 2 to 9 in good health and CMV-seronegative. Both conserved end residues are trimmed from each CDR3.

v_call	j_call	cdr3_aa
TRBV6-5	TRBJ2-7	ASSPGLESHEQY
TRBV21-1	TRBJ1-3	ASSISRVVGGTSGNTIY
TRBV11-2	TRBJ1-1	ASSLGQGGTEAF
TRBV2	TRBJ1-5	ASSEGFGQGVYQPQH
TRBV5-4	TRBJ1-2	ASSFPSYGYT
TRBV25-1	TRBJ2-7	ASRMTGGSEQY
TRBV29-1	TRBJ1-1	SVPGQLNTEAF
TRBV2	TRBJ2-1	ASSVEGYEQF
TRBV6-6	TRBJ2-7	ASSPLGQGMDEQY
TRBV15	TRBJ2-4	ATSKLGAIENIQY
TRBV7-3	TRBJ2-3	ASSPSGGGTDTQY
TRBV29-1	TRBJ2-1	SAIVPKWTDLNEQF
TRBV2	TRBJ2-1	ASSAYASAGNEQF
TRBV2	TRBJ1-2	ASTVRDGYT
TRBV2	TRBJ1-5	ASSGVTGGDGRNQPQH
TRBV27	TRBJ2-7	ASSFMGLAAYEQY
TRBV6-1	TRBJ2-2	ASNRGDTGELF
TRBV18	TRBJ1-3	ASSPGTAGNTIY
TRBV27	TRBJ2-7	ASSPGRSKYEQY
TRBV18	TRBJ2-7	ASSPGTGAHEQY
TRBV18	TRBJ2-7	ASSRSGGNEQY
TRBV5-1	TRBJ2-7	ASSLEASGYEQY
TRBV27	TRBJ2-3	ASKHLARYGTDTQY
TRBV7-2	TRBJ2-5	ASSLIAGKETQY
TRBV11-2	TRBJ2-7	ASSLVAGTYEQY
TRBV7-2	TRBJ2-7	ASSSSGTSGYEQY
TRBV4-1	TRBJ2-5	ASSHAPSGRARETQY
TRBV5-6	TRBJ2-7	ASSTAGTGGYEQY
TRBV27	TRBJ2-1	ASSFGTSSYNEQF
TRBV12-5	TRBJ2-1	ASGLRRGGGDEQF
TRBV19	TRBJ2-5	ASSLPRVSETQY
TRBV5-1	TRBJ1-4	ASSTDRGGKLF
TRBV6-5	TRBJ2-1	ASSLVAGYNEQF
TRBV5-1	TRBJ1-1	ASSPGQGTEAF
TRBV7-9	TRBJ1-2	ASDGKNNYGYT
TRBV14	TRBJ1-2	ASSPRGTSGYT
TRBV5-1	TRBJ2-7	ASSLVRGGSYEQY
TRBV11-1	TRBJ2-1	ASSPSLDRAIPYNEQF
TRBV7-9	TRBJ1-1	ASSLQGMAEAF
TRBV6-1	TRBJ2-7	ASSDVAGADEQY
TRBV6-1	TRBJ1-2	ASSELEGRYGYT
TRBV7-8	TRBJ1-5	ASSLGVRGLYQPQH
TRBV10-1	TRBJ2-5	ASTLRRSVATQY
TRBV9	TRBJ2-2	ASSATSGATGELF
TRBV5-4	TRBJ2-7	ASSLAGGPLYEQY
TRBV5-4	TRBJ2-7	ASSLSGSPYEQY
TRBV6-5	TRBJ1-2	ASSYSGQGGGYT
TRBV5-1	TRBJ2-3	ASSLGLAGAGDTQY
TRBV2	TRBJ1-1	ASSSRQGVNTEAF
TRBV2	TRBJ2-7	ASRFGTGDTYEQY
TRBV18	TRBJ2-2	ASSPGGTTGELF
TRBV11-3	TRBJ2-7	ASSPGTSGTSEQY
TRBV15	TRBJ2-1	ATSPTAGTSGGDEQF
TRBV5-1	TRBJ2-1	ASSLQREPYNEQF